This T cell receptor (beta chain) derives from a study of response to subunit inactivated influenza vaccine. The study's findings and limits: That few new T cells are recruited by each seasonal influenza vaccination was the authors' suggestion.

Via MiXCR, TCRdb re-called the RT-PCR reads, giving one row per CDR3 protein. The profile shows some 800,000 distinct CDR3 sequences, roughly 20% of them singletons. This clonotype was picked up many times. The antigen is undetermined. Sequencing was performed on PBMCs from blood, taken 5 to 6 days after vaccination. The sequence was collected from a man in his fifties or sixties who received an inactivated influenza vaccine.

CDR3 sequence reads: CAISGNRGAYEQYF. CDR3 coding DNA: TGTGCCATCAGTGGAAACAGGGGAGCCTACGAGCAGTACTTC. The chain combines TRBV10-3 with TRBJ2-7; TRBD1 matches at 7 bases. The CDR3 covers 14 residues. Germline V lookup: CDR1 ENHRY, CDR2 SYGVKD. V shed 4 bases, J shed 2 bases, and the junction held 5 bases outside the gene matches.